The clone carrying this TCR beta chain was seen a single time. The antigen remains undetermined. This specimen belongs to a study of T cells in localized non-small cell lung cancer. Findings of the study overall: Among the top 100 tumor clones, a median about 60 appeared in adjacent lung. Elevated blood T cell density was associated with longer overall survival. It remains possible that heterogeneity exists, since only one tumor region was sequenced. Maximal T cell clonality occurred in uninvolved adjacent lung, with tumor ranking below it.

Some clones are missing from TCRdb's copy, which holds only in-frame ones; the method was immunoSEQ multiplex PCR. The data show around 96,000 clones, with under 95% seen just once and approximately 4% held by the top ten. The input for sequencing was PBMCs, taken before any cancer treatment. The clonotype originates from a woman aged 35 to 70 with stage II squamous cell lung carcinoma.

CDR3 residues: CASSPARASYEQYF. The CDR3 DNA sequence: TGTGCCAGCTCCCCGGCCAGGGCCTCCTACGAGCAGTACTTC. The rearrangement joins TRBV18 to TRBJ2-7; a possible D gene is TRBD1 (5 bases). From germline, CDR1 is KGHSH and CDR2 LQKENI. Deletions cut 6 bases from V and 0 bases from J, with 12 bases between. The CDR3 runs to 14 residues.